This T cell receptor (beta chain) derives from a study of T cell responses to AZD1222 COVID-19 vaccine. Study-level findings and limits: Per reports, nearly half of all spike-specific TCRs target regions that are unmutated in variants. Mapped onto spike, vaccine-associated CD4 TCRs spanned it and were dominant at 160-218 and 743-854. Recipients of AZD1222 seropositive at baseline numbered only six or seven. Spike-specific TCR breadth and depth went up after people got two AZD1222 doses.

A remark on this clone: Its antigen is as yet unknown.

Some clones are missing from TCRdb's copy, which holds only in-frame ones; the method was immunoSEQ multiplex PCR. The sample consists of 130,000 or so clones, about 89% of them appearing once. V gave up 2 bases and J gave up 4 bases, with 13 bases separating them. This CDR3 is 15 amino acids long. Germline V gene data show CDR1 as SGDLS and CDR2 as YYNGEE. The sequence was collected from an adult in good health. The J gene is TRBJ1-3, the V gene TRBV9, with D hard to call. Sequences were derived from peripheral blood, sampled on day 0 of MenACWY control vaccination. The CDR3 is CASSVDSLGGNTIYF. In DNA form, the CDR3 reads TGTGCCAGCAGCGTGGACTCCTTGGGGGGAAACACCATATATTTT.